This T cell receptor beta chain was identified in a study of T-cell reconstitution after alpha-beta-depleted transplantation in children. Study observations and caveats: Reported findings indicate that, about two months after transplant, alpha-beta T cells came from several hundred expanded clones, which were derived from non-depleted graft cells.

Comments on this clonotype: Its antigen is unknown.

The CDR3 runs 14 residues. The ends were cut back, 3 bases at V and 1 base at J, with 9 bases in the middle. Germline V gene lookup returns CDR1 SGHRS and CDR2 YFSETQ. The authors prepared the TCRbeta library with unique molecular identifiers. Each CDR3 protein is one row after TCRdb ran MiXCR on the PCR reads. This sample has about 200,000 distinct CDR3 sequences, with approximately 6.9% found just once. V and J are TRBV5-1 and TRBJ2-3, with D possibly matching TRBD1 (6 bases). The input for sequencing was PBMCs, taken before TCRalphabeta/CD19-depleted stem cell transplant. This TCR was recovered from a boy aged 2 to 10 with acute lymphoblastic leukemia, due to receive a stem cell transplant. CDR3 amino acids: CASSWWTGTDTQYF. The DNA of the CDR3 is TGCGCCAGCAGCTGGTGGACAGGCACAGATACGCAGTATTTT.